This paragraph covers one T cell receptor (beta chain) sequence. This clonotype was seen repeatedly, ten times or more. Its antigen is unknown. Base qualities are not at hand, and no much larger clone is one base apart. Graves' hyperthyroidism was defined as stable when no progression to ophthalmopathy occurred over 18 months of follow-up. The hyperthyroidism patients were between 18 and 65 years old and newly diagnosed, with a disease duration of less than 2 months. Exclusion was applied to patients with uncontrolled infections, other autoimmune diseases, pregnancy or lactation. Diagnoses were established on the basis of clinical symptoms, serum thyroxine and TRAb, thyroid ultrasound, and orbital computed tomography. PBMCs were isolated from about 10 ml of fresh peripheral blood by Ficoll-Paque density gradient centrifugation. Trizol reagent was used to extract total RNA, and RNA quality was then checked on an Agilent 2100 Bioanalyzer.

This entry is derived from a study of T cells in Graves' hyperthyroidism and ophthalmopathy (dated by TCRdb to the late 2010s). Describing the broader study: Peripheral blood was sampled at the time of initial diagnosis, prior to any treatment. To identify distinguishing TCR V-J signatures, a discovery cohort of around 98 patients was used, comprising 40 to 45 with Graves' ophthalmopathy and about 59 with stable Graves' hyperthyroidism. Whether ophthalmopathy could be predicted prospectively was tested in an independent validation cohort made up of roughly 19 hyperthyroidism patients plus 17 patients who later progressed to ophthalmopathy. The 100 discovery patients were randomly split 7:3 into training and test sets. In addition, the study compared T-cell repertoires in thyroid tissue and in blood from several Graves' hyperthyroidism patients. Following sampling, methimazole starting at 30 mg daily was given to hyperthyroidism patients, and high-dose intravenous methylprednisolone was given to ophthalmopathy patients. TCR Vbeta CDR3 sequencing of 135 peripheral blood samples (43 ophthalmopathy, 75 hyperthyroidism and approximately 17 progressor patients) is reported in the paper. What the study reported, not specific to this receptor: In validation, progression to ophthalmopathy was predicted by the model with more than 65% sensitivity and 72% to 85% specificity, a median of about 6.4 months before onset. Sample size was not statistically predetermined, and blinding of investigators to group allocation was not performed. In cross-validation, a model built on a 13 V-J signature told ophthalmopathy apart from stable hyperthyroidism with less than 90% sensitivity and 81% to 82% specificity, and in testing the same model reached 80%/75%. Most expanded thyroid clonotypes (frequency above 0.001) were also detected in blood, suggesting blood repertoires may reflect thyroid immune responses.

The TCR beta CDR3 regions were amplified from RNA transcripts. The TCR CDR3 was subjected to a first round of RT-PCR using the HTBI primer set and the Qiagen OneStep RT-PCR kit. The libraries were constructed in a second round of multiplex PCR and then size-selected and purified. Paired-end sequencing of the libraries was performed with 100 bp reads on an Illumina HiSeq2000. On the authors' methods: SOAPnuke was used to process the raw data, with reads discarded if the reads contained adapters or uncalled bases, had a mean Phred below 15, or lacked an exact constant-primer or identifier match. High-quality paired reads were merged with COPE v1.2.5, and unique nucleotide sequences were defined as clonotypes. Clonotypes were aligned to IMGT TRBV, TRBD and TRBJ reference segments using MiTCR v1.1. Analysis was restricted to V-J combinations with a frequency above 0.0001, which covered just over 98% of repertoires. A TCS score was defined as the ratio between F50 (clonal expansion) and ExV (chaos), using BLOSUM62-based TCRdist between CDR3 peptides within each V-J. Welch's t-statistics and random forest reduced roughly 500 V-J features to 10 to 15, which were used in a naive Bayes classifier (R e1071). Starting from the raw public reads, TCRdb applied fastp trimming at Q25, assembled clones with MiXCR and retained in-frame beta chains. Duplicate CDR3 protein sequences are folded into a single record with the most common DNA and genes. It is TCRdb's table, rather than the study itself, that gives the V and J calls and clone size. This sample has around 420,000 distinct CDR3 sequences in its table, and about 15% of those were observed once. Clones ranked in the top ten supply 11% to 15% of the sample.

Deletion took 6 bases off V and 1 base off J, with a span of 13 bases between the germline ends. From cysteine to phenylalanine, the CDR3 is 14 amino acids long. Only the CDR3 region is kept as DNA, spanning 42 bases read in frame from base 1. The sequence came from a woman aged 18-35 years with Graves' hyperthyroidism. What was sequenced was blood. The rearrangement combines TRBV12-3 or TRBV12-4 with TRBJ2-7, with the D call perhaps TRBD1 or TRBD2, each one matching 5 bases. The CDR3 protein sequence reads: CASSRGEPSYEQYF. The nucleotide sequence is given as TGTGCCAGCAGCCGAGGGGAGCCGTCCTACGAGCAGTACTTC.